These 8 T cell receptor beta chains originate from one sample sequenced in a study of PD-1 blockade in mismatch repair-deficient tumors (dated by TCRdb to the late 2010s). Library creation used the immunoSEQ multiplex PCR assay. In its TCRdb copy, this immuneACCESS table keeps in-frame sequences only and misses some clones. Where compared with another copy, unresolved V genes explain less than half of these, and the others have no known cause. The sample table shows around 120,000 clones, and 70% to 90% are seen once. Clones ranked in the top ten supply 13% of the sample. Sequenced here: peripheral blood, sampled 44 weeks after starting pembrolizumab. These receptor sequences come from an adult with mismatch repair-deficient cancer.

The chain carries TRBV30 and TRBJ2-3, with 11 bases fitting TRBD2. After removal of 2 bases from V and 4 bases from J, the junction contained 8 bases not matched to a gene. The CDR3 has 16 amino acids. Germline CDR1 reads GTSNPN; CDR2 reads SVGIG (reference sequence). The CDR3 sequence: CAWSPIAGGWADTQYF. In nucleotides, the CDR3 is TGTGCCTGGAGTCCTATAGCGGGAGGGTGGGCAGATACGCAGTATTTT.

This rearrangement joins TRBV19 to TRBJ1-5; D ambiguous. CDR3 length: 15 residues. With 3 bases removed from V and 1 base from J, the gap between germline ends came to 10 bases. Per the germline V gene, CDR1 is LNHDA and CDR2 is SQIVND (reference sequence). CDR3 nucleotide sequence: TGTGCCAGTAGTATTCATTTGGTGAGCAATCAGCCCCAGCATTTT. This gives the protein CASSIHLVSNQPQHF.

This clone was seen a handful of times. The CDR3 spells CASSVMTSGNSYEQYF. The CDR3 DNA reads as TGTGCCAGCAGTGTTATGACTAGCGGGAACTCCTACGAGCAGTACTTC. The V and J genes are TRBV6-1 and TRBJ2-7; 11 nucleotides match TRBD2. V was pared by 4 bases and J by 0 bases, with 5 bases of the junction left unmatched. This CDR3 contains 16 residues. Germline CDR1 reads MNHNS; CDR2 reads SASEGT.

V and J are TRBV19 and TRBJ1-5; 8 nucleotides align to TRBD1. CDR3 length: 13 residues. The trim removed 8 bases at V and 7 bases at J, leaving 7 bases unmatched. Germline V lookup: CDR1 LNHDA, CDR2 SQIVND (reference sequence). CDR3: CASATGGGQPQHF. Written as DNA, the CDR3 is TGTGCCAGTGCAACAGGGGGAGGCCAGCCCCAGCATTTT.

V and J are TRBV9 and TRBJ2-2; 8 positions agree with TRBD1. Trimming removed 0 bases from V and 7 bases from J; junction bases left unmatched: 5. The CDR3 length is 15 residues. Germline CDR1 reads SGDLS; CDR2 reads YYNGEE. This chain's CDR3 is CASSVGQGAGGELFF. In DNA form, the CDR3 reads TGTGCCAGCAGCGTAGGTCAGGGGGCGGGCGGGGAGCTGTTTTTT. The whole variable domain, filled in from reference TRBV9 and TRBJ2-2, reads DSGVTQTPKHLITATGQRVTLRCSPRSGDLSVYWYQQSLDQGLQFLIQYYNGEERAKGNILERFSAQQFPDLHSELNLSSLELGDSALYFCASSVGQGAGGELFFGEGSRLTVL.

The chain links TRBV12-2 to TRBJ2-1; the table's D call TRBD2 went unverified against the DNA. TRBV12-2 is a listed pseudogene. The CDR3 contains 18 residues. The CDR3 region has the DNA TGTGCAAGTCGCTTAAAGTATACGACTAGCGGGAGCGCAAATGAGCAGTTCTTC. It encodes CASRLKYTTSGSANEQFF.

This chain connects TRBV4-1 to TRBJ2-7; 7 positions match TRBD2. The V gene end was trimmed by 1 base and the J gene end by 0 bases; junction bases not matched to a gene: 6. Germline loops: CDR1 MGHRA, CDR2 YSYEKL. This CDR3 region has 16 residues. In DNA form, the CDR3 reads TGCGCCAGCAGCCAAGTGGTCCCTAGCGGCTCCTACGAGCAGTACTTC. It yields the protein CASSQVVPSGSYEQYF.

The chain carries TRBV9 and TRBJ2-5; no clear D gene. The CDR3 is 15 residues long. V lost 0 bases and J 4 bases, leaving 13 bases between the germline ends. The germline V gene encodes CDR1 SGDLS and CDR2 YYNGEE. The CDR3 coding sequence is TGTGCCAGCAGCGTAGACCCCGACTTGGGAGAGACCCAGTACTTC. It codes for CASSVDPDLGETQYF.